The 3 T cell receptor beta chains below were found in one sample sequenced in a study of T cells in Graves' hyperthyroidism and ophthalmopathy. Amplification yielded TCR beta CDR3 regions, with RNA transcripts as the source. During a first-round RT-PCR of the TCR CDR3, the HTBI primer set was used. In TCRdb, the multiplex PCR reads were re-called with MiXCR into one record per CDR3 protein. This table has around 500,000 distinct CDR3 sequences, 14% appearing once. Sequencing was performed on blood. The receptors stem from a woman aged 40 to 50 with Graves' hyperthyroidism.

The rearrangement joins TRBV6-1 to TRBJ1-5; 12 bases fit TRBD1. The CDR3 sequence is 15 residues long. CDR1 is MNHNS and CDR2 is SASEGT in the germline V gene. Unmatched junction bases numbered 11, after V lost 10 bases and J lost 7 bases. The CDR3 protein is CATRRGQGARQPQHF. DNA of the CDR3: TGTGCCACACGCCGGGGACAGGGGGCGAGACAGCCCCAGCATTTT.

This clonotype was seen only a few times. This chain uses TRBV10-3 with TRBJ2-3; the match to TRBD1 covers 10 bases. The CDR3 consists of 15 residues. The germline V gene encodes CDR1 ENHRY and CDR2 SYGVKD. The junction had 6 bases not matched to a gene; V was cut back by 6 bases and J by 3 bases. CDR3: CAIRPGQGLTDTQYF. CDR3 coding DNA: TGTGCCATCAGGCCGGGACAGGGGTTGACAGATACGCAGTATTTT.

The sample holds a few counts of this clonotype. This chain links TRBV20-1 with TRBJ2-3; TRBD2 agrees at 13 bases. This CDR3 comprises 16 residues. Germline V gene sequence: CDR1 DFQATT, CDR2 SNEGSKA (reference sequence). Unmatched junction bases numbered 7, after V lost 6 bases and J lost 1 base. CDR3 coding DNA: TGCAGTGCAGGGACTAGCGGGGAGCTCGGCACAGATACGCAGTATTTT. It is translated as CSAGTSGELGTDTQYF.